The sequence of this TCR beta chain was determined in a study of T cell responses to AZD1222 COVID-19 vaccine. General study points: The donor cohort was predominantly white British with a female majority, and clonal diversity may have been underestimated. There were vaccine-associated CD4 TCRs across spike, dominant at 160-218 and 743-854. It was only after the peak T cell response that any repertoires were sampled.

Concerning this clone itself: Its antigen is as yet unknown.

The CDR3 consists of 16 residues. Germline V CDR1 and CDR2: SGDLS, YYNGEE. Trimming removed 0 bases from V and 1 base from J, with 10 bases in between. Using immunoSEQ multiplex PCR, the repertoire was profiled, and TCRdb retains in-frame clones only, with some absent. The profile shows tens of thousands of clones, roughly 84% of them singletons. The sequence came from an adult in good health. V and J are TRBV9 and TRBJ2-2, with a possible D match to TRBD2 (5 bases). Sample: peripheral blood, taken on day 0 of AZD1222 vaccination. In DNA form, the CDR3 reads TGTGCCAGCAGCGTAGCTTCCCGGGAGAACACCGGGGAGCTGTTTTTT. It encodes CASSVASRENTGELFF.